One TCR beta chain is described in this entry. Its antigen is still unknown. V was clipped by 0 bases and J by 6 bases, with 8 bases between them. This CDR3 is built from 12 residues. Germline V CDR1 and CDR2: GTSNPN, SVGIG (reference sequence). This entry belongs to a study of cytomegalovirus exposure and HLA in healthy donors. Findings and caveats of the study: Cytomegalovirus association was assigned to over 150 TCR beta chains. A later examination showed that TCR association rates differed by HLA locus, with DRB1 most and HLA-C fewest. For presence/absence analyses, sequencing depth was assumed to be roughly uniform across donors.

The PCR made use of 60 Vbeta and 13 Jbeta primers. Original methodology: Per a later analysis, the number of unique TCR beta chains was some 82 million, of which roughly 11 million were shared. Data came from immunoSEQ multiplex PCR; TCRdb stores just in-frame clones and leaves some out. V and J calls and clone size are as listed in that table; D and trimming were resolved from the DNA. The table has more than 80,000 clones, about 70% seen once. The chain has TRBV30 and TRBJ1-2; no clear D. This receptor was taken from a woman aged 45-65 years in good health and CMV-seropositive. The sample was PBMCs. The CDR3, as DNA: TGTGCCTGGAGTGTAAGTCCGGATGGCTACACCTTC. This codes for CAWSVSPDGYTF. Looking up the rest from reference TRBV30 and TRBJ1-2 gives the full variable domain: SQTIHQWPATLVQPVGSPLSLECTVEGTSNPNLYWYRQAAGRGLQLLFYSVGIGQISSEVPQNLSASRPQDRQFILSSKKLLLSDSGFYLCAWSVSPDGYTFGSGTRLTVV.